This T cell receptor beta chain was documented in a study of T cells in Graves' hyperthyroidism and ophthalmopathy. In the study overall: Peripheral blood was obtained at initial diagnosis, preceding any treatment. Study-wide results and caveats: Most thyroid clonotypes that were expanded above 0.001 also turned up in blood.

There were TCR beta CDR3 regions amplified from RNA transcripts. First-round RT-PCR targeting the TCR CDR3 was performed with the HTBI primer set. TCRdb reprocessed the multiplex PCR reads with MiXCR, giving one entry per CDR3 protein. Altogether under 350,000 distinct CDR3 sequences are present, over 15% being singletons, with the ten largest covering around 57%. This clonotype occurred many times. Its matching antigen is unknown. Clinical symptoms, serum thyroxine and TRAb, thyroid ultrasound and orbital computed tomography were used for the diagnoses. PBMCs were collected from a roughly 9.7 ml volume of fresh peripheral blood. CDR3 length equals 14 residues. J gave up 5 bases and V 6 bases, and 10 bases lay outside the gene matches. The germline V gene has CDR1 SGHAT and CDR2 FQNNGV.

Sequenced: blood. The TCR was taken from a woman in her fifties or sixties with Graves' ophthalmopathy. The chain employs TRBV11-2 and TRBJ2-7, with 7 bases identical to TRBD1. CDR3 sequence (DNA): TGTGCCAGCAGACAAATGACAGGGCTAAACGAGCAGTACTTC. This encodes CASRQMTGLNEQYF.